This T cell receptor (beta chain) was documented in a study of vaccination effects on CD4 cells after COVID-19. Study results and limitations: Healthy vaccinees' vaccine-induced clones included only 1 of 255 cross-reacting with common cold coronaviruses.

The CDR3 runs to 12 residues. Germline V gene data show CDR1 as MGHRA and CDR2 as YSYEKL. V was trimmed by 5 bases and J by 5 bases, leaving 9 bases between them. ViraFEST used viral peptide pools to expand antigen-specific CD4+ T cells before sequencing. Cells that had been cultured for roughly 9 days were the source of isolated CD4+ T cells. Nucleocapsid antibody tests were negative, and the vaccine recipients had no prior SARS-CoV-2 infection. Wells of some 1.9 million PBMC each were grown with around 10 IU/ml IL-2 and roughly 10 ug/ml peptides. On both days 3 and 7, half of the culture medium was replaced with IL-2 medium. Of note for this clone: Its specificity is not known.

TCRdb keeps only in-frame clones here, not all; method: immunoSEQ multiplex PCR. The sample carries approximately 82,000 clones, 74% recorded once. The clonotype was recovered from a human donor who received a COVID-19 vaccine. The chain is built from TRBV4-1 and TRBJ1-2, with D maybe TRBD1 (5 bases). This specimen was CD4+ T cells from PBMCs cultured with HCoV-229E spike peptides, taken before COVID-19 vaccination. The CDR3 coding sequence is TGCGCCAGCAGCGAAAGACAGTATGGCTACACCTTC. It specifies CASSERQYGYTF.